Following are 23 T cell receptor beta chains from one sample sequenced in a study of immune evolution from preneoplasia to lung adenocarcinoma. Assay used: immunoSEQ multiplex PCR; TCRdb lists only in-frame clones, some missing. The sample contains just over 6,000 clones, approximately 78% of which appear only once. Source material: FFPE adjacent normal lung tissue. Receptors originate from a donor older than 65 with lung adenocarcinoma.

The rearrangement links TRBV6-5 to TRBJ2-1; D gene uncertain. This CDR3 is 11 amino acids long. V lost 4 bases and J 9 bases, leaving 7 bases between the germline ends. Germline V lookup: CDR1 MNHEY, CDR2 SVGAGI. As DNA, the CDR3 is TGTGCCAGCAGTTCAGGTAGTGAGCAGTTCTTC. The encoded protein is CASSSGSEQFF.

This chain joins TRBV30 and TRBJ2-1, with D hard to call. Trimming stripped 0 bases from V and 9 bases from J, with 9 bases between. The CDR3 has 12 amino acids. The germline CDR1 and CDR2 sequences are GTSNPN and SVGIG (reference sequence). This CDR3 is CAWSVQGGEQFF. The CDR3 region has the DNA TGTGCCTGGAGTGTACAAGGTGGTGAGCAGTTCTTC. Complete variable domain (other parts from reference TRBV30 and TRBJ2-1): SQTIHQWPATLVQPVGSPLSLECTVEGTSNPNLYWYRQAAGRGLQLLFYSVGIGQISSEVPQNLSASRPQDRQFILSSKKLLLSDSGFYLCAWSVQGGEQFFGPGTRLTVL.

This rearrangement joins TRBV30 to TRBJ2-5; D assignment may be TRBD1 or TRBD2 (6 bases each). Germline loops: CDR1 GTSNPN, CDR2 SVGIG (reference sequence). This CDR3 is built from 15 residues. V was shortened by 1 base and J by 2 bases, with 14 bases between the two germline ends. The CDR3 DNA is TGTGCCTGGAGTGCCCTAGGGGGGAAACAAGAGACCCAGTACTTC. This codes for CAWSALGGKQETQYF.

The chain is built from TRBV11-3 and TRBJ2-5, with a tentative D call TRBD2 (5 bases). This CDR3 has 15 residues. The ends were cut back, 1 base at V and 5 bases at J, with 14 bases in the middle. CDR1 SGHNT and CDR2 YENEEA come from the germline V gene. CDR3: CASSLVFGIEETQYF. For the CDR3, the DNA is TGTGCCAGCAGCTTAGTCTTCGGGATCGAGGAGACCCAGTACTTC.

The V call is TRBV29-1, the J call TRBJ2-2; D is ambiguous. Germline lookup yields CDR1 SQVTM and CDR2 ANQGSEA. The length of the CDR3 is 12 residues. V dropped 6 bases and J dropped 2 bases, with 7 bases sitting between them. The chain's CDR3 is CSVDSNTGELFF. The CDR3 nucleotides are TGCAGCGTCGACTCTAACACCGGGGAGCTGTTTTTT.

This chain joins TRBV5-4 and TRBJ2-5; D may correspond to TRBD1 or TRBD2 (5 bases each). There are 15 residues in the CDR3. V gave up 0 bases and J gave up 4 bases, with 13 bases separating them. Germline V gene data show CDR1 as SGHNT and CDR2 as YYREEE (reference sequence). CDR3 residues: CASSLGLGVGETQYF. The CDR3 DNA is TGTGCCAGCAGCTTGGGGTTGGGGGTAGGAGAGACCCAGTACTTC.

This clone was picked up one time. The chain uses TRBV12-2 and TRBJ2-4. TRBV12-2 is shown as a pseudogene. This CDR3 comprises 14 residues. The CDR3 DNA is TGTGCAAGTCGCTTCGAAGATGACCAAAACATTCAGTACTTC. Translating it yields CASRFEDDQNIQYF.

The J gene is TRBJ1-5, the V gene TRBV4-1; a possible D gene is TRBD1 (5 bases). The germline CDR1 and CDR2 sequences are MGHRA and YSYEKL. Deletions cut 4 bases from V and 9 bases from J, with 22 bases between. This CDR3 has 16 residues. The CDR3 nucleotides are TGCGCCAGCAGCCCTCAGGGTACCACTCCTCTTCGGCCCCAGCATTTT. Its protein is CASSPQGTTPLRPQHF.

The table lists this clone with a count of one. The CDR3: CASSLGNTEAFF. DNA for the CDR3: TGTGCCAGCAGTTTGGGGAACACTGAAGCTTTCTTT. This chain connects TRBV28 to TRBJ1-1; unclear D gene. Germline CDR1 MDHEN, CDR2 SYDVKM. Between the trimmed V and J ends, which lost 3 bases and 1 base, there was a span of 3 bases. CDR3 size: 12 residues.

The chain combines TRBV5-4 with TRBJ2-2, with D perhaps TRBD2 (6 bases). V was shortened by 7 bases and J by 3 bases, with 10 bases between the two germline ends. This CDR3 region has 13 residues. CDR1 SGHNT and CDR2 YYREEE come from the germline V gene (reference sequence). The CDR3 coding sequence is TGTGCCAGCCGAAGGAGGGACACCGGGGAGCTGTTTTTT. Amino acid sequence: CASRRRDTGELFF.

The CDR3 nucleotides are TGTGCCAGCAGCCTATCAAGGAGCTCCTACGAGCAGTACTTC. Its protein is CASSLSRSSYEQYF. The chain couples TRBV5-4 to TRBJ2-5, with D hard to call. The end of the DNA aligns better with TRBJ2-7, so the J call may be wrong. The CDR3 spans 14 residues. Germline V CDR1 and CDR2: SGHNT, YYREEE (reference sequence).

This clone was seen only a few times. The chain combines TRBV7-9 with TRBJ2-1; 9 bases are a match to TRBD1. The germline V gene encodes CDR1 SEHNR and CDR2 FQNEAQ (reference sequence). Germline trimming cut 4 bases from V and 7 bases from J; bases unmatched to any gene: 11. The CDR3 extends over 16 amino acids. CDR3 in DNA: TGTGCCAGCAGCTCAAAGGGACAGGGCATCAAGAATGAGCAGTTCTTC. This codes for CASSSKGQGIKNEQFF. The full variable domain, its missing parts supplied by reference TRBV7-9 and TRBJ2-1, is DTGVSQNPRHKITKRGQNVTFRCDPISEHNRLYWYRQTLGQGPEFLTYFQNEAQLEKSRLLSDRFSAERPKGSFSTLEIQRTEQGDSAMYLCASSSKGQGIKNEQFFGPGTRLTVL.

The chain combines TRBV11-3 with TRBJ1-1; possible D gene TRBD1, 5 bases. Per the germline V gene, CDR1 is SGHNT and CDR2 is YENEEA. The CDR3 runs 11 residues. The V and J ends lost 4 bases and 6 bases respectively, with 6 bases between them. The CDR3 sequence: CASSSGPEAFF. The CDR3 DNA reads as TGTGCCAGCAGCTCGGGACCTGAAGCTTTCTTT.

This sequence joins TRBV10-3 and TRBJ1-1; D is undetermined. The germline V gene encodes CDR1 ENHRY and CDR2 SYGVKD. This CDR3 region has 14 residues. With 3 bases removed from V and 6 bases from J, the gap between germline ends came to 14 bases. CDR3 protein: CAISDGGLIAEAFF. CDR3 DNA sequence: TGTGCCATCAGTGATGGCGGCTTGATCGCTGAAGCTTTCTTT.

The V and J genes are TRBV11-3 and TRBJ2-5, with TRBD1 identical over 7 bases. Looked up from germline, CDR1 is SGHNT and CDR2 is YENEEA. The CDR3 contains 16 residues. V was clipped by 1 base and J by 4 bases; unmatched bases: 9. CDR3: CASSLGQGTPAETQYF. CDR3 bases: TGTGCCAGCAGCTTAGGACAGGGTACCCCCGCAGAGACCCAGTACTTC.

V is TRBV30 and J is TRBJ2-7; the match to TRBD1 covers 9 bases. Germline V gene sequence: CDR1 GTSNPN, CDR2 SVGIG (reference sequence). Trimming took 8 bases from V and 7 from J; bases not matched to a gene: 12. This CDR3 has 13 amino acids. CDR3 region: CARTGETSEEQYF. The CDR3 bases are TGTGCCCGGACAGGGGAAACCTCGGAGGAGCAGTACTTC. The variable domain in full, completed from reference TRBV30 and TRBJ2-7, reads SQTIHQWPATLVQPVGSPLSLECTVEGTSNPNLYWYRQAAGRGLQLLFYSVGIGQISSEVPQNLSASRPQDRQFILSSKKLLLSDSGFYLCARTGETSEEQYFGPGTRLTVT.

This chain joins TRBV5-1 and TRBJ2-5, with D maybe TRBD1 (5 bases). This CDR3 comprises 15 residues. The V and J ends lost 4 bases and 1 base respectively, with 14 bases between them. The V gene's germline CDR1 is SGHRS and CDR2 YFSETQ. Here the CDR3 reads CASSIFRDPQETQYF. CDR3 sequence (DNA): TGCGCCAGCAGCATCTTCAGGGATCCCCAAGAGACCCAGTACTTC.

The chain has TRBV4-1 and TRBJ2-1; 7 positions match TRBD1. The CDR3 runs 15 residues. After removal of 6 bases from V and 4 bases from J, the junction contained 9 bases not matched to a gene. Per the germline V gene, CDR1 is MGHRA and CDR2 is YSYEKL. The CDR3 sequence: CASSLGQVEYNEQFF. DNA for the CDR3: TGCGCCAGCAGTCTTGGACAGGTGGAATACAATGAGCAGTTCTTC.

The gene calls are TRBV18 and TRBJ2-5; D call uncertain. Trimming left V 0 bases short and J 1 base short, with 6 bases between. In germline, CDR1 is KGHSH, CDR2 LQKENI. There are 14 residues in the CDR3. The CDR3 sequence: CASSPPSAQETQYF. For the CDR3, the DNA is TGTGCCAGCTCACCACCTTCAGCCCAAGAGACCCAGTACTTC.

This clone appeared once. CDR3 residues: CASSFSRDSNTGELFF. CDR3 DNA sequence: TGTGCCAGCAGCTTCAGCCGGGACTCCAACACCGGGGAGCTGTTTTTT. This chain links TRBV11-3 with TRBJ2-2; D is perhaps TRBD2 (6 bases). This CDR3 is built from 16 residues. Trimming stripped 3 bases from V and 2 bases from J, with 13 bases between. Germline CDR1 is SGHNT and CDR2 is YENEEA.

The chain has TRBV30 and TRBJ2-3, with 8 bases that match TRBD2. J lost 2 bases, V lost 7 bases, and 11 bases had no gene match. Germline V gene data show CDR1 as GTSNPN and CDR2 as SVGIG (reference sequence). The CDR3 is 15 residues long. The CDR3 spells CASFGRDRDTDTQYF. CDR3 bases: TGTGCCTCCTTCGGGAGGGATCGGGACACAGATACGCAGTATTTT.

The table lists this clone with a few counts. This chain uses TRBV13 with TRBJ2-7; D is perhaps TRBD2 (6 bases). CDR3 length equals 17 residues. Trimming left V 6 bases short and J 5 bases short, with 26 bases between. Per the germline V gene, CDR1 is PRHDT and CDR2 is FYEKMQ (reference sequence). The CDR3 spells CASSSELLRDWNHEQYF. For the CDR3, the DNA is TGTGCCAGCAGTTCCGAACTCCTCCGGGACTGGAACCACGAGCAGTACTTC.

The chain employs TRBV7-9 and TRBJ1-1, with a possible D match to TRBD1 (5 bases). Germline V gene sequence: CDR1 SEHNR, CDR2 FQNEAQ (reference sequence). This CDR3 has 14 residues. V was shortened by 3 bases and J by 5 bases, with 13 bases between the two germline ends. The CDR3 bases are TGTGCCAGCAGCTTGAGACCGGGGGGGACTGAAGCTTTCTTT. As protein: CASSLRPGGTEAFF.